The 10 T cell receptor beta chains below were found in one sample sequenced in a study of CXCR3-negative and CXCR3-positive naive CD8 T cells. Through 5' RACE with UMI labels, the TRB cDNA libraries were prepared. After re-calling the 5' RACE reads, TCRdb lists one entry per CDR3 protein, DNA absent. The sample table includes 37,000 or so distinct CDR3 sequences. The sequenced material came from memory CD8+ T cells from blood. The origin of the receptors is a human donor in good health. Some clones in this sample may be carry-over from other donors' samples.

The gene calls are TRBV7-9 and TRBJ2-7; there is no DNA to check the TCRdb D call of TRBD1. This CDR3 is built from 13 residues. Germline V gene data show CDR1 as SEHNR and CDR2 as FQNEAQ (reference sequence). The CDR3 here is CASNRDRDYEQYF.

V usage is TRBV15 and J usage is TRBJ2-1; with no DNA, the TCRdb D assignment of TRBD1 cannot be verified. CDR3 length: 15 amino acids. CDR1 is LNHNV, CDR2 YYDKDF, per germline (reference sequence). The CDR3: CATSFRDGGDNEQFF.

The genes are TRBV5-1 and TRBJ2-7. Germline assignment: CDR1 SGHRS and CDR2 YFSETQ. The CDR3 extends over 11 amino acids. CDR3 region: CASSFGYEQYF.

V is TRBV5-6 and J is TRBJ1-1. This CDR3 spans 15 amino acids. Germline V gene lookup returns CDR1 SGHDT and CDR2 YYEEEE. The CDR3 protein is CASSSLPRGYTEAFF.

CDR3 residues: CSARADSRVMNTEAFF. The gene calls are TRBV20-1 and TRBJ1-1; checking the TCRdb D call of TRBD1 is not possible without DNA. The CDR3 loop spans 16 amino acids. Germline values: CDR1 DFQATT, CDR2 SNEGSKA (reference sequence).

The chain joins TRBV25-1 to TRBJ2-1; checking the TCRdb D call of TRBD2 is not possible without DNA. CDR1 is MGHDK and CDR2 is SYGVNS in the germline V gene. There are 14 residues in the CDR3. CDR3 residues: CASRKRGGINEQFF. Using reference TRBV25-1 and TRBJ2-1 for the parts outside the CDR3, the full variable domain is EADIYQTPRYLVIGTGKKITLECSQTMGHDKMYWYQQDPGMELHLIHYSYGVNSTEKGDLSSESTVSRIRTEHFPLTLESARPSHTSQYLCASRKRGGINEQFFGPGTRLTVL.

This clonotype is classed as medium-sized by frequency. CDR3 in amino acids: CASSQDQNNWLSAFF. The chain employs TRBV4-3 and TRBJ1-1. Germline V gene sequence: CDR1 LGHNA, CDR2 YSLEER. There are 15 residues in the CDR3.

By frequency, this clonotype is medium-sized (0.01 to 0.1%). This chain uses TRBV4-2 with TRBJ2-3; TCRdb indicates TRBD1, and absent DNA this call remains unverified. From germline, CDR1 is LGHNA and CDR2 YNFKEQ. The length of the CDR3 is 17 residues. The CDR3 loop reads CASSQDDKGISTDTQYF.

This chain links TRBV3-1 with TRBJ2-4; TCRdb indicates TRBD1, and absent DNA this call remains unverified. This CDR3 has 14 residues. Looked up from germline, CDR1 is LGHDT and CDR2 is YNNKEL (reference sequence). The CDR3 region is CASSQGTEENIQYF.

The V and J genes are TRBV20-1 and TRBJ2-7; the D call from TCRdb, TRBD1, cannot be confirmed without DNA. CDR3 length: 13 amino acids. Germline V CDR1 and CDR2: DFQATT, SNEGSKA (reference sequence). CDR3: CSARQGVGYEQYF.